These T cell receptor beta chains were read from a single sample in a study of blood T cell repertoires in COVID-19. Sequencing used immunoSEQ multiplex PCR; TCRdb keeps in-frame clones, though not all of them. The profile shows fewer than 350,000 clones, 89% of them singletons. Material: PBMCs or T cells enriched from blood (not recorded which). The receptors derive from a man aged 55 to 70 who had recovered from COVID-19. CDR3s include the opening cysteine and the closing phenylalanine or tryptophan. A D gene is named only where the DNA matches it firmly. Only some rows state a clone size, as once, few, many or a class for expanded clones.

d_gene: TRBD1
j_gene: TRBJ1-4
len: 14
abundance: .
v_gene: TRBV19
CDR3aa: CASSITGVNEKLFF
CDR3nt: TGTGCCAGTAGTATAACAGGGGTTAATGAAAAACTGTTTTTT

d_gene: .
j_gene: TRBJ2-7
len: 13
abundance: few
v_gene: TRBV29-1
CDR3aa: CSVVKLVGAEQYF
CDR3nt: TGCAGCGTTGTAAAACTAGTTGGTGCCGAGCAGTACTTC

d_gene: .
j_gene: TRBJ1-5
len: 15
abundance: .
v_gene: TRBV19
CDR3aa: CASSQGQYSNQPQHF
CDR3nt: TGTGCCAGTAGTCAAGGACAGTATAGCAATCAGCCCCAGCATTTT

d_gene: TRBD1
j_gene: TRBJ2-1
len: 14
abundance: .
v_gene: TRBV7-9
CDR3aa: CASIRDRVYNEQFF
CDR3nt: TGTGCCAGCATACGGGACAGGGTTTACAATGAGCAGTTCTTC

d_gene: .
j_gene: TRBJ2-1
len: 13
abundance: .
v_gene: TRBV7-2
CDR3aa: CASSPQGWNEQFF
CDR3nt: TGTGCCAGCAGCCCGCAGGGTTGGAATGAGCAGTTCTTC

d_gene: .
j_gene: TRBJ1-4
len: 17
abundance: .
v_gene: TRBV21-1
CDR3aa: CASSSYVHQAEDEKLFF
CDR3nt: TGTGCCAGCAGCTCGTACGTTCATCAGGCGGAGGATGAAAAACTGTTTTTT

d_gene: .
j_gene: TRBJ2-7
len: 12
abundance: once
v_gene: TRBV28
CDR3aa: CASSTGSYEQYF
CDR3nt: TGTGCCAGCAGCACCGGGAGTTACGAGCAGTACTTC

d_gene: TRBD1
j_gene: TRBJ1-1
len: 14
abundance: .
v_gene: TRBV14
CDR3aa: CASSQRTGPGEAFF
CDR3nt: TGTGCCAGCAGCCAACGGACAGGGCCCGGAGAAGCTTTCTTT

d_gene: TRBD1
j_gene: TRBJ2-7
len: 15
abundance: .
v_gene: TRBV29-1
CDR3aa: CSVGVSGTGFREQYF
CDR3nt: TGCAGCGTAGGTGTATCCGGGACAGGGTTCCGGGAGCAGTACTTC

d_gene: .
j_gene: TRBJ1-5
len: 18
abundance: few
v_gene: TRBV4-3
CDR3aa: CASSQDWGRVYSNQPQHF
CDR3nt: TGCGCCAGCAGCCAAGATTGGGGGAGGGTGTATAGCAATCAGCCCCAGCATTTT

d_gene: TRBD1
j_gene: TRBJ1-2
len: 12
abundance: .
v_gene: TRBV6-5
CDR3aa: CASSYYRGGYTF
CDR3nt: TGTGCCAGCAGTTACTACAGGGGGGGCTACACCTTC

d_gene: .
j_gene: TRBJ1-4
len: 14
abundance: .
v_gene: TRBV5-4
CDR3aa: CASSLDGADEKLFF
CDR3nt: TGTGCCAGCAGCTTGGATGGGGCAGACGAAAAACTGTTTTTT

d_gene: TRBD1
j_gene: TRBJ2-5
len: 14
abundance: .
v_gene: TRBV5-1
CDR3aa: CASSRGQVQETQYF
CDR3nt: TGCGCCAGCAGCCGTGGACAGGTCCAAGAGACCCAGTACTTC

d_gene: TRBD1
j_gene: TRBJ1-1
len: 14
abundance: .
v_gene: TRBV28
CDR3aa: CASSLIRDRVKAFF
CDR3nt: TGTGCCAGCAGTCTCATTCGGGACAGGGTGAAAGCTTTCTTT

d_gene: .
j_gene: TRBJ2-5
len: 14
abundance: .
v_gene: TRBV28
CDR3aa: CASSFRGSKETQYF
CDR3nt: TGTGCCAGCAGTTTTAGAGGGTCGAAAGAGACCCAGTACTTC

d_gene: TRBD1
j_gene: TRBJ1-2
len: 16
abundance: .
v_gene: TRBV27
CDR3aa: CASSSSQGALVYGYTF
CDR3nt: TGTGCCAGCAGTTCCTCTCAGGGGGCGCTCGTCTATGGCTACACCTTC

d_gene: .
j_gene: TRBJ2-7
len: 18
abundance: .
v_gene: TRBV27
CDR3aa: CASSPTMRAVGWDYEQYF
CDR3nt: TGTGCCAGCAGTCCCACCATGAGAGCGGTCGGGTGGGACTACGAGCAGTACTTC

d_gene: .
j_gene: TRBJ2-2
len: 17
abundance: once
v_gene: TRBV7-3
CDR3aa: CASSKQTGLATTGELFF
CDR3nt: TGTGCCAGCAGTAAACAGACGGGGCTAGCGACCACCGGGGAGCTGTTTTTT

d_gene: .
j_gene: TRBJ1-1
len: 15
abundance: .
v_gene: TRBV19
CDR3aa: CASTPGGRAATEAFF
CDR3nt: TGTGCCAGTACCCCGGGGGGTCGGGCGGCCACTGAAGCTTTCTTT